This TCR beta chain emerged from a study of blood T cell repertoires in COVID-19. This CDR3 has 13 amino acids. V shed 8 bases and J 6 bases; nucleotides not matched to a gene: 9. In germline, CDR1 is MNHEY, CDR2 SVGAGI. In the authors' methods: Estimation of nucleated cell counts relied on the amplification of reference gene primers. Generated by immunoSEQ multiplex PCR, the TCRdb table keeps only in-frame clones and is missing some. Clonal size and the V and J genes are those of that table, whereas D and trimming came from the DNA. The data hold roughly 75,000 clones, with 80% observed a single time. This clone came up once. Seattle participants joined during active infection and were tracked over time.

The sample comprised peripheral blood. This sequence was found in a man aged 50-59 years with COVID-19, enrolled during active disease. This chain links TRBV6-5 with TRBJ2-5; 7 bases match TRBD2. The DNA for the CDR3 is TGTGCCAGCTCCGTCCGGGAGGAAAAGACCCAGTACTTC. It codes for CASSVREEKTQYF.